Reported below is one T cell receptor (beta chain). The sample belongs to a study of blood T cell repertoires in COVID-19. Across the whole study: PBMCs, B-cell-depleted T cells, or T cells were the source of the cDNA or gDNA that made up the material.

Trimming took off 0 bases at V and 7 bases at J, with 13 bases between the two ends. The CDR3 contains 15 residues. Germline V gives CDR1 LNHDA, CDR2 SQIVND (reference sequence). As handled by the study authors: Nucleated cell counts were estimated from reference gene primer amplification. TCRdb's copy holds only in-frame clones and misses some; the assay was immunoSEQ multiplex PCR. The V and J calls and clone size are taken from that table; D and trimming were inferred from the DNA. This sample carries 62,000 or so clones, approximately 89% of them seen once, and the ten largest clones take roughly 8.2%.

The genes are TRBV19 and TRBJ2-1, with D perhaps TRBD1 (5 bases). Sequenced material: peripheral blood. The sequence came from a man aged 45-60 years with active COVID-19. CDR3 amino acids: CASSIDLGRVNEQFF. The DNA of the CDR3 is TGTGCCAGTAGTATAGATCTTGGCAGGGTAAATGAGCAGTTCTTC.